This TCR beta chain originates from a study of cytomegalovirus exposure and HLA in healthy donors (dated by TCRdb to about 2017). Broadly, across the study: An earlier analysis of roughly 500 of the donors reported around 280 Gb of sequence data and 117 million unique TCR beta sequences obtained from 180 million or so T cells. About 300 gigabases of sequencing data and approximately 84 million unique TCR sequences were included in an early release covering several hundred HLA-typed donors. The genetic ancestry cluster associated with self-reported Caucasian donors included 81% of the roughly 400 genotyped donors. The study was designed to test whether signatures of past pathogen exposure could be identified by cataloging public T cell receptors. The study profiled the T cell repertoires of 500 to 800 subjects by immunosequencing and related them to cytomegalovirus serostatus. Along with the roughly 610-subject first cohort, a separate validation cohort of over 90 different subjects was used. To predict cytomegalovirus infection status, the study brought together high-throughput TCR immunosequencing, statistical association of individual TCRs with disease status, and machine learning. A later analysis re-examined previously published TCR beta repertoires from over 500 donors and added high-resolution HLA genotyping to investigate patterns of TCR occurrence. The later analysis used no new phenotypic data to find candidate immune exposures, relying instead on TCR beta sequences and their occurrence across donors. In an earlier analysis of 587 of the donors, high-throughput TCR beta sequencing was used to judge whether each TCR beta V gene segment behaved as functional or pseudogenic. Donor age, sex, ethnicity and CMV serostatus were compiled together with the repertoire data. In a later genetic analysis, genome-wide SNP genotypes for about three fifths of the roughly 670 donors were used, and that subset was treated as a discovery cohort. All discovery cohort repertoires had been generated using a single sequencing platform. HLA typing covered class I and class II loci at four-digit resolution. Typing coverage varied by locus: roughly 620-630 donors for A, B, C, DRB1 and DQB1; roughly 500 for DQA1; some 610 for DPA1; 400 to 480 for DPB1. Because of strong linkage in the cohort, roughly five DR-DQ haplotypes were treated as single units for association and clustering. Across some 400 genotyped donors of the cohort, an average of roughly 230,000 unique TCR beta nucleotide sequences per donor were sequenced, and roughly 20% of those sequences were non-productive.

On this clone: Its antigen specificity is not known. Base quality data are lacking; no much larger clone is found one base away.

What the study reported, not specific to this receptor: Compared with the 666-donor mean, donors in an Asian-associated ancestry cluster had fewer N-insertions in productive TCRs, according to a later genetic analysis. A cluster of highly shared sequence variants was judged likely to be a technical artifact of the sequencing pipeline. Presence/absence analyses assumed roughly uniform sequencing depth across donors, an assumption that may not hold. The only immune exposure information available for the cohort was CMV serostatus. Three of the identified cytomegalovirus-associated TCR beta chains were confirmed in vitro to be specific for cytomegalovirus antigens. According to a later analysis, TCR association rates differed among HLA loci, with DRB1 alleles showing the most associated TCRs and HLA-C alleles showing the fewest. Assigning TCR associations to individual alleles was difficult when HLA alleles, especially DR and DQ, strongly co-occurred. In an earlier analysis of fewer than 700 of the donors, most TCR beta V segments appeared in productive rearrangements about 90% or about 30% of the time, broadly matching IMGT annotations. According to a later analysis, most CMV-associated TCR beta chains appeared to be HLA-restricted, and the HLA associations seemed to be driven largely by CMV exposure. In a later analysis, around 17,000 TCR beta sequences were associated with specific HLA alleles at a false discovery rate of 0.05. Because HLA typing was missing for some donors at each locus, association tests included only the typed subset. According to the authors, the approach could potentially be generalized to other disease states and immunological phenotypes. Correlated functional status among segregating V segments might be attributable to linkage disequilibrium, but an unknown experimental factor could not be ruled out. V-gene and J-gene trimming of TCR beta chains was associated with a missense DCLRE1C variant in a later genetic analysis, and the association was replicated in an independent cohort. The earlier analysis of almost 600 of the donors excluded some 16 rarely observed V segments, including chromosome 9 orphons, because counts were too low. A further reported finding was that TCR beta sequences accurately predicted the HLA-A and HLA-B alleles for most subjects in the first cohort. The classifier was reported to diagnose cytomegalovirus status with high specificity and sensitivity in both the original and validation cohorts. Several of the top co-occurrence clusters appeared to be linked to parvovirus B19, influenza, CMV and Epstein-Barr virus, according to a later analysis. The cohort was sequenced for TCR beta chains only, and without alpha or paired-chain data the features that could be detected were limited. Some IMGT-functional V segments, including TRBV6-2 and TRBV6-3, could not be told apart with the 87-base-pair reads, so those segments were excluded. The study gave a list of some 150 TCR beta chains associated with cytomegalovirus. In a later analysis, HLA-associated TCR beta chains showed more clonal expansion and lower generation probabilities than non-associated chains that were equally common. While some public TCRs were present in many individuals, most TCR sequences turned up only very rarely across donors.

Libraries were prepared through the immunoSEQ multiplex PCR assay. For the multiplex PCR, a mixture combining 60 forward primers for TCR Vbeta segments and 13 reverse primers for TCR Jbeta segments was used. The CDR3 region of rearranged TCR beta genes was amplified from genomic DNA with a multiplex PCR assay. The Illumina HiSeq System was used to sequence the amplified TCR beta libraries as 87-base-pair reads. The paper's processing steps were these. A later analysis counted about 80 million unique TCR beta chains across the 650 to 700 repertoires, and some 11 million of these chains were shared by at least two donors. To remove PCR and sequencing errors, raw reads were error-corrected and collapsed into unique sequences using a nearest-neighbor algorithm that merged closely related sequences. Alignment of CDR3 sequences to IMGT reference sequences was used to assign V, D and J gene segments. Each retained sequence needed at least a six-nucleotide match to both a V gene segment and a J gene segment. A rearrangement was called productive if the CDR3 had no stop codons and remained in frame with V and J, and every other rearrangement was called non-productive. Following IMGT convention, CDR3 was defined as the stretch from the second conserved V-encoded cysteine to the conserved J-encoded phenylalanine. In an earlier analysis of more than 550 of the donors, sequences lacking an unambiguous match to a single V gene segment were excluded. An earlier analysis of 500 to 700 of the donors classified V segments as functional when productive rearrangements were above 56.7% and as segregating when the standard deviation between donors was above 5%. A statistical classification framework was built for diagnosing cytomegalovirus status from the catalog of TCR beta chain sequences. In a later analysis, TCR nucleotide sequences were compared against IMGT/GENE-DB human TR gene sequences so that V and J genes could be assigned. The TCRdist pipeline was used in a later analysis to assign CDR3 sequences and most-parsimonious VDJ recombination scenarios. A later analysis defined each TCR beta chain by its CDR3 amino acid sequence plus V-gene family, and excluded reads lacking a unique V-gene family. To address suspected cross-contamination and a sequencing artifact, a later analysis removed a few hundred highly shared, low-generation-probability nucleotide sequences. A later analysis calculated a clonal expansion index for each public chain from normalized within-repertoire ranks of inferred template counts. In a later analysis, generation probabilities were computed using a VDJ recombination model fitted to out-of-frame rearrangements, and the results were checked against IGoR. In a later analysis, TCR-TCR, TCR-HLA and TCR-CMV co-occurrence was scored with hypergeometric tests, and a repertoire-size bias correction was applied to TCR pairs. In a later analysis, false discovery rates were estimated by permuting HLA or CMV assignments 20 times. A later analysis grouped co-occurring TCRs with DBSCAN, adding TCRdist sequence similarity when clustering within HLA-allele-positive subsets. For co-occurrence clustering, repertoires with fewer than 30,000 or more than 120,000 public chains were excluded, along with several repertoires with anomalous nucleotide sharing. TCRdb provides this immuneACCESS table in a form limited to in-frame rearrangements. Some clones are lacking; in checked studies, under half of them reflect an unresolved V gene, and why the rest are absent is not known. The V and J calls and the clone size are those of that table, but D and trimming were determined from the DNA. In all, the sample holds roughly 180,000 clones, and over 75% of those were seen once. Together, the top ten hold roughly 10% of the sample.

The cohort comprised some 700 healthy bone marrow donors. At the time of sampling, every cohort member was nominally healthy, though immune exposures that went unrecorded were likely present. The donor was CMV seropositive and was included in the group of almost 300 seropositive cohort members. A peripheral blood sample was provided by each donor, and peripheral blood mononuclear cells were used for TCR beta sequencing. Genomic DNA extraction from the blood cell samples was performed with the Qiagen DNeasy Blood Extraction Kit. From the cysteine up to the phenylalanine, the CDR3 has a length of 12 residues. The DNA shown is the 36-base CDR3, in frame from base 1. The germline ends are 4 bases apart after V is trimmed by 6 bases and J by 0 bases. Taken from the germline V gene (reference sequence), the CDR1 and CDR2 loops are LNHDA and SQIVND.

Sequenced: PBMCs. The sequence links TRBV19 to TRBJ2-3; the D gene cannot be resolved reliably. The TCR comes from a man aged 18 to 35 in good health and CMV-seropositive. The CDR3 has the sequence CASSPSTDTQYF. The nucleotide sequence reads as follows: TGTGCCAGTAGCCCGAGCACAGATACGCAGTATTTT.